Listed here are 27 T cell receptor beta chains from one sample, sequenced in a study of blood T cells in healthy people across ages. Through a sample-barcoded 5' primer and a J-beta primer mix, a second PCR was run for about 7 to 12 cycles. TCRdb re-derived calls from the 5' RACE reads in MiXCR, one entry per CDR3 protein. The sample holds some 760,000 distinct CDR3 sequences, roughly 25% seen once. The sample was also reused in another study, on T cells of mothers and their children.

Sequenced sample: blood. The receptor source for this set is a boy under 18 in good health.

This clonotype was picked up a small number of times. This chain uses TRBV7-9 with TRBJ2-5; 11 bases map to TRBD1. Germline lookup yields CDR1 SEHNR and CDR2 FQNEAQ (reference sequence). V was pared by 3 bases and J by 4 bases, with 4 bases of the junction left unmatched. The length of the CDR3 is 15 residues. The CDR3 sequence: CASSFLDRGLETQYF. The CDR3, as DNA: TGTGCCAGCAGCTTTCTGGACAGGGGGCTAGAGACCCAGTACTTC.

This clonotype was found a few times. The chain's CDR3 is CSAATGTALRETQYF. The CDR3 nucleotides read TGCAGTGCTGCCACCGGGACAGCGCTACGGGAGACCCAGTACTTC. The chain combines TRBV20-1 with TRBJ2-5; 7 nucleotides match TRBD1. Germline assignment: CDR1 DFQATT and CDR2 SNEGSKA (reference sequence). V shed 5 bases, J shed 5 bases, and the junction held 14 bases outside the gene matches. The CDR3 covers 15 residues.

The J gene is TRBJ2-5, the V gene TRBV29-1, with D perhaps matching TRBD1 (7 bases). The DNA end is a closer match to TRBJ2-7, so the J assignment may be wrong. Germline assignment: CDR1 SQVTM and CDR2 ANQGSEA. The CDR3 sequence is 13 residues long. The CDR3 region is CSVVFRGDYEQYF. The CDR3 DNA is TGCAGCGTTGTTTTCAGGGGGGACTACGAGCAGTACTTC.

The genes are TRBV9 and TRBJ1-2; D perhaps matches TRBD1 (5 bases). The V end lost 2 bases, the J end lost 5 bases, and 13 bases lay between the germline ends. The CDR3 totals 14 residues. Germline lookup yields CDR1 SGDLS and CDR2 YYNGEE. CDR3 sequence: CASSVSSTVYGYTF. CDR3 nucleotides: TGTGCCAGCAGCGTTAGTTCGACAGTATATGGCTACACCTTC.

This clonotype appeared a few times. This chain uses TRBV18 with TRBJ1-2; D call uncertain. V lost 2 bases, J lost 6 bases, and 16 bases lay in between. The germline V gene encodes CDR1 KGHSH and CDR2 LQKENI. The CDR3 totals 15 residues. The CDR3 DNA follows: TGTGCCAGCTCACCAATTCCGGTGGAGGGAAATGGCTACACCTTC. This sequence encodes CASSPIPVEGNGYTF. The full variable domain, its missing parts supplied by reference TRBV18 and TRBJ1-2, is NAGVMQNPRHLVRRRGQEARLRCSPMKGHSHVYWYRQLPEEGLKFMVYLQKENIIDESGMPKERFSAEFPKEGPSILRIQQVVRGDSAAYFCASSPIPVEGNGYTFGSGTRLTVV.

The rearrangement links TRBV29-1 to TRBJ1-2; tentative D call: TRBD1 (5 bases). The germline gives CDR1 SQVTM, CDR2 ANQGSEA. The CDR3 spans 14 residues. V was shortened by 7 bases and J by 0 bases, with 15 bases between the two germline ends. The CDR3 sequence: CSAAEGYSNYGYTF. The CDR3 DNA follows: TGCAGCGCCGCCGAGGGGTACTCTAACTATGGCTACACCTTC. The full variable domain, in which reference TRBV29-1 and TRBJ1-2 provide the parts outside the CDR3, is SAVISQKPSRDICQRGTSLTIQCQVDSQVTMMFWYRQQPGQSLTLIATANQGSEATYESGFVIDKFPISRPNLTFSTLTVSNMSPEDSSIYLCSAAEGYSNYGYTFGSGTRLTVV.

This clonotype has just a few counts. A junction end diverges from the germline sequence, so it may reflect a read error. This chain links TRBV7-3 with TRBJ2-5; D may be TRBD2 (5 bases). This CDR3 spans 16 amino acids. The V gene's germline CDR1 is SGHTA and CDR2 FQGTGA. In DNA form, the CDR3 reads TGTGCCAGCAGCTTTAGGGCGGGTGTTGGATACAATGAGCAGTCCTTC. Amino acids: CASSFRAGVGYNEQSF.

The chain links TRBV29-1 to TRBJ2-7; no clear D. Trimming removed 4 bases from V and 4 bases from J, with 11 bases in between. The CDR3 is 12 residues long. The germline V gene has CDR1 SQVTM and CDR2 ANQGSEA. Here the CDR3 reads CSVGQPGYEQYF. As DNA, the CDR3 is TGCAGCGTTGGCCAGCCTGGATACGAGCAGTACTTC.

This clonotype was recorded a few times. The chain carries TRBV20-1 and TRBJ1-2; D is perhaps TRBD1 (6 bases). The germline gives CDR1 DFQATT, CDR2 SNEGSKA (reference sequence). This CDR3 spans 13 amino acids. Trimming took off 6 bases at V and 5 bases at J, with 16 bases between the two ends. The CDR3 spells CSAEGGSWYGYTF. The DNA for the CDR3 is TGCAGTGCGGAGGGGGGATCATGGTATGGCTACACCTTC.

The chain uses TRBV6-4 and TRBJ1-5; 7 positions match TRBD1. The CDR3 extends over 13 amino acids. V gave up 9 bases and J gave up 3 bases; unmatched junction bases: 5. The germline CDR1 and CDR2 sequences are MRHNA and SNTAGT. CDR3 sequence reads: CASSDRANQPQHF. CDR3 DNA sequence: TGTGCCAGTAGCGACAGGGCCAATCAGCCCCAGCATTTT.

This clonotype was seen a handful of times. This chain connects TRBV12-3 or TRBV12-4 to TRBJ1-5; D gene uncertain. The CDR3 is 14 amino acids. V was trimmed by 5 bases and J by 6 bases, leaving 14 bases between them. The CDR3 sequence is CASSAQVEGQPQHF. CDR3 sequence (DNA): TGTGCCAGCAGTGCCCAGGTAGAGGGTCAGCCCCAGCATTTT.

The gene calls are TRBV4-1 and TRBJ1-1; D might be TRBD1 (6 bases). The CDR3 covers 15 residues. CDR1 is MGHRA, CDR2 YSYEKL, per germline. V was shortened by 1 base and J by 1 base, with 10 bases between the two germline ends. As DNA, the CDR3 is TGCGCCAGCAGCCAAGTTGGGGGCGCGAACACTGAAGCTTTCTTT. It yields the protein CASSQVGGANTEAFF.

J is TRBJ2-6 and V is TRBV25-1; no clear D. CDR1 and CDR2 (germline): MGHDK, SYGVNS. V shed 7 bases and J shed 2 bases, with 9 bases lying between them. The CDR3 is 14 amino acids. The CDR3 region is CASTAVTGANVLTF. CDR3 sequence (DNA): TGTGCCAGCACTGCGGTCACTGGGGCCAACGTCCTGACTTTC.

The chain links TRBV28 to TRBJ1-5; D remains ambiguous. This CDR3 region has 15 residues. Germline V gene sequence: CDR1 MDHEN, CDR2 SYDVKM. V lost 5 bases, J lost 7 bases, and 18 bases lay in between. Here the CDR3 DNA reads TGTGCCAGCAGTGTAGAACGTACGCATCTCCAGCCCCAGCATTTT. This sequence encodes CASSVERTHLQPQHF.

The chain carries TRBV2 and TRBJ2-5; D could derive from TRBD1 or TRBD2 (6 bases each). Trimming took 7 bases from V and 1 from J, leaving 16 bases between them. The CDR3 is made up of 15 amino acids. Germline loops: CDR1 SNHLY, CDR2 FYNNEI. The CDR3 protein is CASNTLGGIQETQYF. In DNA form, the CDR3 reads TGTGCCAGCAACACCCTAGGGGGGATCCAAGAGACCCAGTACTTC.

In its sample, this clonotype was seen a few times. The chain recombines TRBV9 with TRBJ2-3; TRBD2 matches at 10 bases. CDR1 and CDR2 from the germline V gene are SGDLS and YYNGEE. The CDR3 covers 15 residues. V lost 3 bases and J lost 1; bases outside the gene matches: 2. CDR3 in DNA: TGTGCCAGCAGCGGAGGACTAGCGGGCACAGATACGCAGTATTTT. It specifies CASSGGLAGTDTQYF.

J is TRBJ1-5 and V is TRBV5-1; D is undetermined. The CDR3 has 14 residues. Germline CDR1 is SGHRS and CDR2 is YFSETQ. V was cut by 3 bases and J by 7 bases, with 14 bases left in between. The CDR3 nucleotides are TGCGCCAGCAGCTCGGGATGGGGTTCCCAGCCCCAGCATTTT. Translated, it gives CASSSGWGSQPQHF. Full variable domain (remainder filled in from reference TRBV5-1 and TRBJ1-5): KAGVTQTPRYLIKTRGQQVTLSCSPISGHRSVSWYQQTPGQGLQFLFEYFSETQRNKGNFPGRFSGRQFSNSRSEMNVSTLELGDSALYLCASSSGWGSQPQHFGDGTRLSIL.

The chain employs TRBV6-5 and TRBJ2-7; TRBD2 matches at 8 bases. Trimming removed 2 bases from V and 6 bases from J; junction bases left unmatched: 12. Germline V gene sequence: CDR1 MNHEY, CDR2 SVGAGI. This CDR3 is 16 amino acids long. The CDR3 nucleotides read TGTGCCAGCAGTTACGACCCAGCGGGAGTTACGGTCGAGCAGTACTTC. This sequence encodes CASSYDPAGVTVEQYF.

There are many counts of this clonotype. The genes are TRBV12-3 or TRBV12-4 and TRBJ2-7; D possibly corresponds to TRBD2 (6 bases). The CDR3 consists of 14 residues. V was shortened by 3 bases and J by 1 base, with 10 bases between the two germline ends. This CDR3 reads CASSLAGLSYEQYF. DNA for the CDR3: TGTGCCAGCAGTTTGGCGGGGTTGTCCTACGAGCAGTACTTC.

This clonotype was seen only a few times. The chain employs TRBV6-1 and TRBJ1-1, with D unresolved. The CDR3 runs to 12 residues. In germline, CDR1 is MNHNS, CDR2 SASEGT. Trimming pared 3 bases from V and 10 bases from J, leaving 12 bases between. In nucleotides, the CDR3 is TGTGCCAGCAGTGAGGTCGGGCGCGTAGCTTTCTTT. Its protein is CASSEVGRVAFF.

This clonotype was seen a handful of times. The genes are TRBV6-1 and TRBJ1-1, with 11 positions matching TRBD1. V was pared by 9 bases and J by 5 bases, with 14 bases of the junction left unmatched. The CDR3 sequence is 16 residues long. Germline CDR1 and CDR2: MNHNS and SASEGT. In DNA, the CDR3 is TGTGCCAGTGGGGCCGGGACAGGGGGTTTAGAGACTGAAGCTTTCTTT. Its translation is CASGAGTGGLETEAFF.

This clonotype has more than one count but fewer than ten. The J gene is TRBJ1-1, the V gene TRBV6-5, with D maybe TRBD1 (6 bases). Trimming took 4 bases from V and 5 from J, leaving 14 bases between them. The V gene's germline CDR1 is MNHEY and CDR2 SVGAGI. This CDR3 has 14 amino acids. DNA of the CDR3: TGTGCCAGCAGTTCAATGGGGGCGCGGACTGAAGCTTTCTTT. This encodes CASSSMGARTEAFF.

There are a few counts of this clonotype. V gene TRBV20-1 combines with J gene TRBJ2-5, with TRBD2 identical over 9 bases. CDR1 is DFQATT, CDR2 SNEGSKA, per germline (reference sequence). Trimming cost V 3 bases and J 7 bases; bases outside gene matches: 18. There are 17 residues in the CDR3. The CDR3 protein is CSASVSRGAGGGGTQYF. CDR3 bases: TGCAGTGCTAGTGTTTCACGTGGAGCGGGGGGAGGGGGGACCCAGTACTTC.

V is TRBV5-1 and J is TRBJ2-5; possible D gene TRBD2, 6 bases. CDR1 is SGHRS, CDR2 YFSETQ, per germline. Between the trimmed V and J ends, which lost 4 bases and 3 bases, there was a span of 13 bases. CDR3 length: 14 residues. The chain's CDR3 is CASSPPAGEETQYF. As DNA, the CDR3 is TGCGCCAGCAGCCCTCCAGCGGGTGAAGAGACCCAGTACTTC.

The chain joins TRBV6-2 or TRBV6-3 to TRBJ1-1, with 7 bases fitting TRBD1. After removal of 5 bases from V and 3 bases from J, the junction contained 9 bases not matched to a gene. The CDR3 is 15 amino acids. Germline CDR1 MNHEY, CDR2 SVGEGT. CDR3 region: CASSLFDRVYTEAFF. In DNA, the CDR3 is TGTGCCAGCAGTCTCTTTGACAGGGTGTACACTGAAGCTTTCTTT.

This clonotype was seen more than once but under ten times. V gene TRBV4-2 combines with J gene TRBJ1-2, with 10 bases identical to TRBD1. This CDR3 is built from 19 residues. J lost 8 bases, V lost 8 bases, and 26 bases had no gene match. Germline values: CDR1 LGHNA, CDR2 YNFKEQ. The CDR3 reads CASGGSAGDFGRTGGGYTF. The CDR3 nucleotides read TGTGCCAGCGGAGGGTCGGCGGGAGATTTTGGTCGGACAGGGGGAGGCTACACCTTC.

This clonotype was seen a handful of times. The chain links TRBV12-3 or TRBV12-4 to TRBJ1-1; D perhaps matches TRBD1 (5 bases). This CDR3 comprises 14 residues. V was clipped by 7 bases and J by 2 bases, with 14 bases between them. This CDR3 is CASTHGHYNTEAFF. The CDR3 DNA reads as TGTGCCAGCACTCACGGACATTATAACACTGAAGCTTTCTTT.